This TCR beta chain was sequenced during a study of PD-L1 blockade in urothelial cancer (dated by TCRdb to 2016 to 2017). Regarding the research as a whole: Therapy was started in 2014 for all patients, and atezolizumab 1,200 mg was administered intravenously every 3 weeks. About 85% of the roughly 29 patients were males with bladder-origin urothelial cancer, and about 60% of the 29 reported a prior smoking history. Patients had an ECOG performance status of 0 or 1 and had received between 0 and 3 prior chemotherapy regimens. Blood samples were analyzed at two time points: 3 weeks after treatment start (second dose) and 6 weeks after treatment start. Blood samples gave median yields of about 140,000 T cells and tens of thousands of unique TCRs, along with a median clonality of around 0.08. The study, an exploratory multi-omic analysis, examined somatic, immune and clinical correlates of response to PD-L1 blockade with atezolizumab in urothelial cancer. Pretreatment tumor samples, along with matched peripheral blood serially collected before and after atezolizumab treatment, were subjected to TCR sequencing. Progression-free survival longer than 6 months counted as durable clinical benefit, and TCR features were additionally tested against both progression-free and overall survival. Whole exome sequencing and RNA sequencing of pretreatment tumors were performed alongside TCR sequencing in the same patients. Several patients achieved durable clinical benefit and around 19 did not. Approximately 30 patients had pretreatment blood TCR-seq, about 24 had at least one posttreatment blood collection, and about 24 had tumor TCR-seq.

To estimate absolute template abundance from read counts, synthetic TCR analog templates were spiked into each PCR. TCRbeta CDR3 regions were amplified from genomic DNA with bias-controlled V and J gene primers using the immunoSEQ assay. Sequencing of rearranged TCRbeta segments was performed at approximately 20X coverage. Concerning the study's data processing: Sequencing errors were corrected by clustering and CDR3s were annotated against IMGT to assign V, D and J genes. Downstream analyses used only productive TCRbeta rearrangements and left out out-of-frame or stop-codon sequences. Clonality was computed as one minus Shannon entropy normalized by the log of the number of unique productive sequences. Clones differing between time points or between blood and tumor were identified using Fisher's exact test with Benjamini-Hochberg correction, with an adjusted p below 0.01 applied as the threshold. Held by TCRdb, this immuneACCESS table contains in-frame sequences only and omits some clones. Under half of the omission traces to an unresolved V gene where checked; the cause of the rest is unknown. The D gene and trimming were derived from the DNA, and the V and J assignments and clone size from that table. The sample yields some 90,000 clones; roughly 90% were counted once. Roughly 0.97% of the sample is taken by the ten largest.

Taken from the germline V gene, the CDR1 and CDR2 loops are MNHNS and SASEGT. Inclusive of the bounding cysteine and phenylalanine, the CDR3 is 13 residues long. Only the CDR3 DNA is retained, 39 bases long and in frame from the first base. Trimming leaves V shorter by 11 bases and J shorter by 4 bases, with the junction holding 6 bases beyond the gene matches. The time point label, read with the paper, signifies: pretreatment peripheral blood. A total of some 30 patients with locally advanced or metastatic urothelial carcinoma, treated at Memorial Sloan Kettering on a trial protocol, made up the cohort. Peripheral blood mononuclear cells were collected pretreatment and during treatment, at between 1 and 8 total time points per patient. The Qiagen DNeasy Blood extraction kit was used to purify genomic DNA from total PBMCs and tumor samples. PBMCs were collected pretreatment and during treatment, and were isolated and stored as previously described.

Overall results and qualifications from the work: Because the sample size was small (n ≈ 30) and many exploratory analyses were performed, the results are intended to be hypothesis-generating. Patients with durable benefit showed greater expansion of tumor-associated TCR clones in peripheral blood 3 weeks after starting treatment (n ≈ 21, p = 0.022). A pretreatment peripheral blood TCR clonality below the median was linked to improved progression-free and overall survival.

This clone occurred a few times. Its antigen is not yet known. Per-base qualities were not stored, and no clone one base away is much larger. This clonotype was sampled from a woman older than 75 with urothelial cancer. This sequence uses TRBV6-1 and TRBJ2-1, with TRBD1 matching 9 junction bases. The sample consisted of PBMCs, taken around atezolizumab (anti-PD-L1) treatment. The DNA sequence is given as TGTGCCTCGGACAGGGGCGCTTACAATGAGCAGTTCTTC. Protein translation: CASDRGAYNEQFF.